This T cell receptor (beta chain) is from a study of immune evolution from preneoplasia to lung adenocarcinoma. Broader study findings: Top clone frequencies peaked in normal lung, apparently declining through invasive adenocarcinoma. Later-stage lesions seemingly showed higher T cell density and diversity than normal lung. KRAS-mutant nodules had the highest T cell clonality.

Method: immunoSEQ multiplex PCR; TCRdb's copy keeps in-frame clones and lacks some. The sample records about 4,200 clones, approximately 85% being singletons. Germline CDR1 LNHNV, CDR2 YYDKDF (reference sequence). There are 15 residues in the CDR3. The V segment lost 2 bases and the J segment 4 bases; nucleotides outside the gene matches: 4. Details on this clone: Its antigen is still unknown.

Patients had resection in Japan or China between the mid-2010s and the late 2010s. The TCR originated in a person between 35 and 65 years old with lung adenocarcinoma. Some clones in this sample may be carry-over from other donors' samples. J is TRBJ1-4 and V is TRBV15; TRBD1 agrees at 7 bases. Sequences were obtained from FFPE invasive lung adenocarcinoma tissue. CDR3 DNA sequence: TGTGCCACCAGCAGAACGGGACAGCTTAATGAAAAACTGTTTTTT. Amino acid sequence: CATSRTGQLNEKLFF. Complete variable domain (other parts from reference TRBV15 and TRBJ1-4): DAMVIQNPRYQVTQFGKPVTLSCSQTLNHNVMYWYQQKSSQAPKLLFHYYDKDFNNEADTPDNFQSRRPNTSFCFLDIRSPGLGDTAMYLCATSRTGQLNEKLFFGSGTQLSVL.